Following are 11 T cell receptor beta chains from one sample sequenced in a study of cytomegalovirus exposure and HLA in healthy donors (dated by TCRdb to 2016 to 2017). The protocol used for the library was the immunoSEQ multiplex PCR assay. The multiplex PCR relied on a mix of 60 forward primers for TCR Vbeta segments and 13 reverse primers for TCR Jbeta segments. Entries here come from immuneACCESS through TCRdb and include only in-frame sequences with V and J called. Some clones fail to appear in such tables; in the studies checked, an unresolved V gene covers under half of the shortfall, and the cause of the remainder is unknown. This sample has about 200,000 clones in its table, and 60% to 85% of those were observed once. The ten top clones hold around 15% of the sample. The source material was PBMCs. The receptors derive from a man in his forties or fifties in good health and CMV-seronegative.

The gene calls are TRBV6-5 and TRBJ2-7; 11 bases match TRBD2. The CDR3 length is 14 residues. Looked up from germline, CDR1 is MNHEY and CDR2 is SVGAGI. Trimming cost V 4 bases and J 6 bases; bases outside gene matches: 5. The CDR3 nucleotides are TGTGCCAGCAGTTTTTTTAGCGGGAGGGCCGAGCAGTACTTC. Protein: CASSFFSGRAEQYF.

This clone appeared a few times. The gene calls are TRBV19 and TRBJ1-1; D may be TRBD1 (5 bases). The CDR3 totals 14 residues. Germline CDR1 and CDR2: LNHDA and SQIVND (reference sequence). The V gene lost 1 base and the J gene lost 2 bases, with 8 bases spanning the gap. Here the CDR3 DNA reads TGTGCCAGTAGTATAGGTGACAGCAACACTGAAGCTTTCTTT. Protein sequence: CASSIGDSNTEAFF.

The V gene is TRBV27, the J gene TRBJ2-7; D is ambiguous. CDR1 MNHEY and CDR2 SMNVEV come from the germline V gene (reference sequence). CDR3 length: 14 residues. Trimming pared 8 bases from V and 1 base from J, leaving 15 bases between. This CDR3 is CASFASRRSYEQYF. CDR3 sequence (DNA): TGTGCCAGCTTTGCATCTAGGCGTTCCTACGAGCAGTACTTC.

This chain connects TRBV18 to TRBJ2-3, with 11 positions matching TRBD2. The CDR3 has 16 residues. V was pared by 5 bases and J by 6 bases, with 10 bases of the junction left unmatched. CDR1 is KGHSH, CDR2 LQKENI, per germline. For the CDR3, the DNA is TGTGCCAGCTCATCAACCTCTAGCGGGGGGCCCGATACGCAGTATTTT. This encodes CASSSTSSGGPDTQYF.

The genes are TRBV7-9 and TRBJ2-1; 14 bases are shared with TRBD2. This CDR3 has 15 residues. V gave up 2 bases and J gave up 9 bases; unmatched junction bases: 3. CDR1 and CDR2 from the germline V gene are SEHNR and FQNEAQ (reference sequence). The CDR3 nucleotides read TGTGCCAGCAGCTTACGACTAGCGGGAGGGCTTGAGCAGTTCTTC. It specifies CASSLRLAGGLEQFF. The full variable domain, in which reference TRBV7-9 and TRBJ2-1 provide the parts outside the CDR3, is DTGVSQNPRHKITKRGQNVTFRCDPISEHNRLYWYRQTLGQGPEFLTYFQNEAQLEKSRLLSDRFSAERPKGSFSTLEIQRTEQGDSAMYLCASSLRLAGGLEQFFGPGTRLTVL.

The chain combines TRBV7-6 with TRBJ1-3; D unclear. Germline V gene lookup returns CDR1 SGHVS and CDR2 FNYEAQ. CDR3 length: 16 amino acids. V dropped 5 bases and J dropped 0 bases, with 14 bases sitting between them. CDR3 nucleotide sequence: TGTGCCAGCAGCCCGAGGAGGGCAGACTCTGGAAACACCATATATTTT. Translation gives CASSPRRADSGNTIYF.

The rearrangement uses TRBV18 and TRBJ2-7; 7 nucleotides match TRBD1. This CDR3 spans 14 amino acids. Germline V gene sequence: CDR1 KGHSH, CDR2 LQKENI. J gave up 7 bases and V 6 bases, and 12 bases lay outside the gene matches. Written as DNA, the CDR3 is TGTGCCAGCTCTAGCCCTGAGGGGGCCGGGGAGCAGTACTTC. It specifies CASSSPEGAGEQYF.

This clone showed up just a few times. The CDR3 region is CASTPLGSEQFF. In DNA, the CDR3 is TGTGCCAGCACCCCGTTGGGGAGTGAGCAGTTCTTC. V and J are TRBV2 and TRBJ2-1; D is possibly TRBD2 (5 bases). CDR3 size: 12 residues. Trimming took 7 bases from V and 9 from J, leaving 13 bases between them. The germline CDR1 and CDR2 sequences are SNHLY and FYNNEI.

This chain uses TRBV19 with TRBJ2-5; 7 bases are a match to TRBD1. This CDR3 comprises 15 residues. Germline CDR1 LNHDA, CDR2 SQIVND (reference sequence). V shed 5 bases, J shed 0 bases, and the junction held 6 bases outside the gene matches. CDR3 coding DNA: TGTGCCAGTAGTTGGACAGGATCTCACCAAGAGACCCAGTACTTC. Protein product: CASSWTGSHQETQYF.

The J gene is TRBJ2-6, the V gene TRBV7-2; D uncertain. Germline-derived CDR1 and CDR2 are SGHTA and FQGNSA. V lost 2 bases to trimming and J lost 4 bases, with 12 bases between them. The CDR3 spans 16 residues. CDR3 DNA: TGTGCCAGCAGCTTACGGCCGGCCGGGGGGGCCAACGTCCTGACTTTC. Translation gives CASSLRPAGGANVLTF.

This clone was seen a few times. V gene TRBV19 combines with J gene TRBJ2-5; TRBD2 matches at 7 bases. Losses at the gene ends were 5 bases for V and 2 bases for J; bases not matched to a gene: 11. The germline V gene encodes CDR1 LNHDA and CDR2 SQIVND (reference sequence). The CDR3 is 16 residues long. The CDR3: CASSRKGAGKQETQYF. In nucleotides, the CDR3 is TGTGCCAGTAGTCGAAAAGGAGCGGGGAAACAAGAGACCCAGTACTTC. Full variable domain (outside the CDR3, taken from reference TRBV19 and TRBJ2-5): DGGITQSPKYLFRKEGQNVTLSCEQNLNHDAMYWYRQDPGQGLRLIYYSQIVNDFQKGDIAEGYSVSREKKESFPLTVTSAQKNPTAFYLCASSRKGAGKQETQYFGPGTRLLVL.